This T cell receptor (beta chain) was recorded in a study of a mutant IDH1 vaccine in newly diagnosed glioma. In the study overall: Patients were started on vaccination 4-6 weeks after radiotherapy alone, or with temozolomide cycles. Weeks 35 and 47 hosted visits V12 and V13, respectively. Study findings and constraints: Less than 95% of patients showed vaccine-induced immune responses across multiple MHC alleles.

Details on this clone: Its antigen remains unknown.

Method: immunoSEQ multiplex PCR; TCRdb's copy keeps in-frame clones and lacks some. This sample has around 44,000 clones, with around 85% found just once. With 7 bases clipped from V and 6 bases from J, the junction kept 11 bases outside the gene matches. The germline V gene has CDR1 SGHAT and CDR2 FQNNGV. This CDR3 spans 14 amino acids. Time point noted: week 35, safety follow-up. Vaccination used 300 ug of mutant IDH1 20-mer peptide per dose, with topical imiquimod. Eight vaccine injections were given to patients in weeks 1, 3, 5, 7, 11, 15, 19 and 23. The sequences come from PBMCs, collected from a glioma patient whose treatment included an IDH1 peptide vaccine. The receptor was isolated from a man aged 40-49 years with glioma. The chain joins TRBV11-2 to TRBJ2-7; TRBD1 aligns across 8 bases. CDR3 loop: CASTLGQGISEQYF. For the CDR3, the DNA is TGTGCCAGCACCCTTGGACAGGGAATCTCCGAGCAGTACTTC. Based on the CDR3 plus reference TRBV11-2 and TRBJ2-7, the full variable domain is EAGVAQSPRYKIIEKRQSVAFWCNPISGHATLYWYQQILGQGPKLLIQFQNNGVVDDSQLPKDRFSAERLKGVDSTLKIQPAKLEDSAVYLCASTLGQGISEQYFGPGTRLTVT.